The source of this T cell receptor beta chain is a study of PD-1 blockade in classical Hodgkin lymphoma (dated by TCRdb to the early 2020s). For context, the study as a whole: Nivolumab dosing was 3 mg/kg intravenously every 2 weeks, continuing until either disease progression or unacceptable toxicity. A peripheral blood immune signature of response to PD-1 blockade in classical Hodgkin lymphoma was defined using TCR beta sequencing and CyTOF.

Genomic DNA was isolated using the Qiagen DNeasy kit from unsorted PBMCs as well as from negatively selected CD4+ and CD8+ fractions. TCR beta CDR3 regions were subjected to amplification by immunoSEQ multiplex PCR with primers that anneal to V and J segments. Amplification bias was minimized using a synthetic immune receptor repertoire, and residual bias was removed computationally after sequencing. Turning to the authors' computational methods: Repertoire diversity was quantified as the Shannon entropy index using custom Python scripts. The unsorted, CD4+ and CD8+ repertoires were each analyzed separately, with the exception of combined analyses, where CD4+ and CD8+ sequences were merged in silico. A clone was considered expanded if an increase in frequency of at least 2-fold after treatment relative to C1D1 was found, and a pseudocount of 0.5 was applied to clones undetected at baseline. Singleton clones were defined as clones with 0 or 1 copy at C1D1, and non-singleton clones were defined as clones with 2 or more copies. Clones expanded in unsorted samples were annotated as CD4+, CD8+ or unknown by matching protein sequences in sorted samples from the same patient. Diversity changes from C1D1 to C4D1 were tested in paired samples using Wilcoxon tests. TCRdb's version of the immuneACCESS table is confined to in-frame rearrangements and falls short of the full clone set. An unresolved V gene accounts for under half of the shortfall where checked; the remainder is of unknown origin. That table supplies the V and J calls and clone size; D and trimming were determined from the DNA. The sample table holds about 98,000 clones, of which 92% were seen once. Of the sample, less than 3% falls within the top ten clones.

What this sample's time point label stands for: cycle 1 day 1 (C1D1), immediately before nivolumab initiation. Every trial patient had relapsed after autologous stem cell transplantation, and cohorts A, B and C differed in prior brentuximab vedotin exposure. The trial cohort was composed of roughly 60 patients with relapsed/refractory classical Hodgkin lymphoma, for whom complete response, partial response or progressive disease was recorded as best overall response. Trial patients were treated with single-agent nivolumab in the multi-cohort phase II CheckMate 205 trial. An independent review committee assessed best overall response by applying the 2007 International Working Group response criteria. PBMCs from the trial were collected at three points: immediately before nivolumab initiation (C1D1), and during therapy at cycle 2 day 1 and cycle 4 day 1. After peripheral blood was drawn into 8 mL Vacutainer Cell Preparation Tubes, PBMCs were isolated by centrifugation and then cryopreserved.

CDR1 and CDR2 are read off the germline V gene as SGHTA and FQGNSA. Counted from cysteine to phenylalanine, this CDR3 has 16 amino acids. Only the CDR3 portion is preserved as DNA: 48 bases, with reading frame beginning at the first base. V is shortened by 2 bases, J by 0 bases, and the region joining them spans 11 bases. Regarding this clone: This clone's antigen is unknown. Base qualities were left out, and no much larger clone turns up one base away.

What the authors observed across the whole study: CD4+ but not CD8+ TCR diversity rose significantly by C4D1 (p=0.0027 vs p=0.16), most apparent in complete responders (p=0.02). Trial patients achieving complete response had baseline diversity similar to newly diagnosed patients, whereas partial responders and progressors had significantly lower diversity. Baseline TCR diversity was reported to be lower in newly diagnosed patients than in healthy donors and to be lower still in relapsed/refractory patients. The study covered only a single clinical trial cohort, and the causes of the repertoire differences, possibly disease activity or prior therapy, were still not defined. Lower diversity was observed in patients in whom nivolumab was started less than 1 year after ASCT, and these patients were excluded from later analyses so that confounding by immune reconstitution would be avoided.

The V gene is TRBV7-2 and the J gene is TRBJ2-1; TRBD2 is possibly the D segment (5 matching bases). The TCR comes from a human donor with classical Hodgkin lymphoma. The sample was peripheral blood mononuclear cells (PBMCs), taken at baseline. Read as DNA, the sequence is TGTGCCAGCAGCTTACAAGGACTGAGCTCCTACAATGAGCAGTTCTTC. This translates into CASSLQGLSSYNEQFF.